Presented here are 32 T cell receptor beta chains from one specimen sequenced in a study of cytomegalovirus exposure and HLA in healthy donors. Amplification used 60 Vbeta primers and 13 Jbeta primers. Sequenced by immunoSEQ multiplex PCR; TCRdb stores in-frame clones only, minus some. Here the sample spans 30,000 to 45,000 clones, 86% being singletons. The sequenced sample was PBMCs. These receptors originate from a middle-aged woman in good health and CMV-seropositive.

This chain connects TRBV13 to TRBJ1-1; 8 nucleotides line up with TRBD1. Trimming cost V 4 bases and J 5 bases; bases outside gene matches: 12. Germline values: CDR1 PRHDT, CDR2 FYEKMQ (reference sequence). The CDR3 consists of 16 residues. The CDR3 DNA sequence: TGTGCCAGCAGCTGGACAGGGACGGCCGGGGGGACTGAAGCTTTCTTT. Translation: CASSWTGTAGGTEAFF.

The chain links TRBV12-5 to TRBJ1-5; D is ambiguous. The ends were cut back, 0 bases at V and 0 bases at J, with 15 bases in the middle. The CDR3 loop spans 18 amino acids. Germline V gene sequence: CDR1 LGHNT, CDR2 FRNRAP. The CDR3 reads CASGLVGKTTYSNQPQHF. The CDR3 DNA reads TGTGCTAGTGGTTTGGTAGGTAAGACAACATATAGCAATCAGCCCCAGCATTTT.

Worth noting for this clone: Within the sample, other DNA sequences also encode this same CDR3. This chain joins TRBV7-2 and TRBJ2-5; weak D call: TRBD1 (6 bases). The germline V gene encodes CDR1 SGHTA and CDR2 FQGNSA. Trimming stripped 1 base from V and 4 bases from J, with 7 bases between. This CDR3 is built from 13 residues. The CDR3 coding sequence is TGTGCCAGCAGCTTAGTAGGGGGAGAGACCCAGTACTTC. It yields the protein CASSLVGGETQYF.

This clone was observed once. V usage is TRBV5-5 and J usage is TRBJ1-6; D call uncertain. The ends were cut back, 7 bases at V and 8 bases at J, with 19 bases in the middle. The germline V gene has CDR1 SGHKS and CDR2 YYEKEE (reference sequence). This CDR3 region has 15 residues. Written as DNA, the CDR3 is TGTGCCAGCGGCATGGGCGTGGCGGGTCATTCACCCCTCCACTTT. Protein: CASGMGVAGHSPLHF.

The V gene is TRBV11-3, the J gene TRBJ2-5; 9 nucleotides match TRBD2. The J call may be faulty, since TRBJ2-7 better matches the DNA end. CDR1 and CDR2 (germline): SGHNT, YENEEA. There are 16 residues in the CDR3. The CDR3 region has the DNA TGTGCCAGCAGCCCCCCGACTAGCGGATCGGCCTACGAGCAGTACTTC. Translated: CASSPPTSGSAYEQYF.

The chain employs TRBV5-1 and TRBJ2-7, with D maybe TRBD2 (6 bases). V was pared by 0 bases and J by 3 bases, with 13 bases between. This CDR3 region has 15 residues. Germline CDR1 reads SGHRS; CDR2 reads YFSETQ. The CDR3 region has the DNA TGCGCCAGCAGCTTGGTAAGCGGGTCGCACTACGAGCAGTACTTC. Amino acids: CASSLVSGSHYEQYF. The whole variable domain, filled in from reference TRBV5-1 and TRBJ2-7, reads KAGVTQTPRYLIKTRGQQVTLSCSPISGHRSVSWYQQTPGQGLQFLFEYFSETQRNKGNFPGRFSGRQFSNSRSEMNVSTLELGDSALYLCASSLVSGSHYEQYFGPGTRLTVT.

This clone was found once. The chain links TRBV29-1 to TRBJ1-1; unclear D gene. The CDR3 has 12 amino acids. The germline CDR1 and CDR2 sequences are SQVTM and ANQGSEA. Trimming pared 4 bases from V and 3 bases from J, leaving 9 bases between. The CDR3 sequence: CSVARVDTEAFF. The CDR3 bases are TGCAGCGTTGCACGGGTTGACACTGAAGCTTTCTTT.

V usage is TRBV7-6 and J usage is TRBJ2-3, with D hard to call. This CDR3 contains 16 residues. The V end was cut by 4 bases, the J end by 0 bases, with 14 bases between. Germline V lookup: CDR1 SGHVS, CDR2 FNYEAQ. The CDR3 is CASSSHRSLSTDTQYF. The CDR3 DNA sequence: TGTGCCAGCAGCTCCCATCGGAGCCTCAGCACAGATACGCAGTATTTT.

V and J are TRBV4-3 and TRBJ2-4, with 7 bases matching TRBD1. V lost 0 bases, J lost 1 base, and 6 bases stayed unmatched. The CDR3 is 17 amino acids. The germline gives CDR1 LGHNA, CDR2 YSLEER. The CDR3 sequence: CASSQDRRGLAKNIQYF. CDR3 nucleotides: TGCGCCAGCAGCCAAGATCGTAGGGGGCTGGCCAAAAACATTCAGTACTTC.

The J gene is TRBJ2-7, the V gene TRBV6-5; 10 nucleotides agree with TRBD2. V lost 4 bases to trimming and J lost 4 bases; unmatched junction nucleotides: 10. This CDR3 has 16 amino acids. The germline CDR1 and CDR2 sequences are MNHEY and SVGAGI. Here the CDR3 DNA reads TGTGCCAGCAGTTTCTCAGCGGGGGGGAAAATGTACGAGCAGTACTTC. This codes for CASSFSAGGKMYEQYF.

V usage is TRBV5-6 and J usage is TRBJ1-2, with D perhaps TRBD1 (5 bases). The germline CDR1 and CDR2 sequences are SGHDT and YYEEEE. The length of the CDR3 is 18 residues. V lost 1 base and J 5 bases, leaving 24 bases between the germline ends. CDR3 coding DNA: TGTGCCAGCAGCTTGTTGGGTATGGGTGGCGACAGTTCGTATGGCTACACCTTC. Protein: CASSLLGMGGDSSYGYTF.

The gene calls are TRBV2 and TRBJ1-5, with D perhaps matching TRBD1 (5 bases). The CDR3 length is 13 residues. Germline V gives CDR1 SNHLY, CDR2 FYNNEI. Trimming removed 6 bases at V and 9 bases at J, with 15 bases between. The CDR3 DNA reads TGTGCCAGCAGCAAGGACACCCCCAGGCCCCAGCATTTT. This translates into CASSKDTPRPQHF.

The J gene is TRBJ2-2, the V gene TRBV10-1; D may be TRBD2 (6 bases). This CDR3 comprises 15 residues. Trimming left V 3 bases short and J 5 bases short, with 13 bases between. The germline CDR1 and CDR2 sequences are WNHNN and SYGVQD (reference sequence). The CDR3 sequence is CASSERAGRTGELFF. The CDR3 nucleotides are TGCGCCAGCAGTGAACGGGCGGGGCGGACCGGGGAGCTGTTTTTT.

V gene TRBV18 combines with J gene TRBJ2-4; no clear D gene. Germline V gene sequence: CDR1 KGHSH, CDR2 LQKENI. V was pared by 3 bases and J by 8 bases, with 8 bases between. This CDR3 has 12 amino acids. This CDR3 is CASSPSQDIQYF. The CDR3 DNA follows: TGTGCCAGCTCACCGAGTCAGGACATTCAGTACTTC.

The chain employs TRBV19 and TRBJ2-1; weak D call: TRBD2 (7 bases). The CDR3 has 16 amino acids. Trimming shortened V by 3 bases and J by 2 bases, and 14 bases separated the two germline ends. Germline CDR1 and CDR2: LNHDA and SQIVND (reference sequence). The CDR3 region is CASSMNGGDTYNEQFF. The CDR3 coding sequence is TGTGCCAGTAGTATGAATGGGGGGGACACCTACAATGAGCAGTTCTTC.

A single count supports this clone. The chain combines TRBV2 with TRBJ2-4, with 12 bases that match TRBD2. Trimming cost V 4 bases and J 6 bases; bases outside gene matches: 7. The germline V gene encodes CDR1 SNHLY and CDR2 FYNNEI. There are 16 residues in the CDR3. The DNA of the CDR3 is TGTGCCAGCAGTGGGACTAGCGGGGTTGTGGGAAACATTCAGTACTTC. Protein: CASSGTSGVVGNIQYF.

This rearrangement joins TRBV7-8 to TRBJ2-1, with TRBD2 identical over 9 bases. Germline CDR1 is SGHVS and CDR2 is FQNEAQ. V lost 11 bases and J lost 7; bases outside the gene matches: 9. This CDR3 has 13 amino acids. In DNA, the CDR3 is TGTGCCCAAGCAGCGGGGGGCGGTAATGAGCAGTTCTTC. Its translation is CAQAAGGGNEQFF.

The chain recombines TRBV28 with TRBJ1-2; D might be TRBD1 (6 bases). The germline CDR1 and CDR2 sequences are MDHEN and SYDVKM. With 3 bases removed from V and 6 bases from J, the gap between germline ends came to 11 bases. This CDR3 contains 13 residues. The CDR3 is CASSLGTTNGYTF. The CDR3, as DNA: TGTGCCAGCAGTTTGGGGACAACTAATGGCTACACCTTC.

This sequence joins TRBV2 and TRBJ1-3, with D maybe TRBD1 (5 bases). Trimming removed 11 bases from V and 0 bases from J, with 11 bases in between. The CDR3 spans 13 residues. Looked up from germline, CDR1 is SNHLY and CDR2 is FYNNEI. CDR3 DNA: TGTGCCCGGGGGGGGAGCTCTGGAAACACCATATATTTT. It yields the protein CARGGSSGNTIYF. The full variable domain, rest sourced from reference TRBV2 and TRBJ1-3, is EPEVTQTPSHQVTQMGQEVILRCVPISNHLYFYWYRQILGQKVEFLVSFYNNEISEKSEIFDDQFSVERPDGSNFTLKIRSTKLEDSAMYFCARGGSSGNTIYFGEGSWLTVV.

The genes are TRBV19 and TRBJ2-7, with D perhaps matching TRBD1 (6 bases). Germline assignment: CDR1 LNHDA and CDR2 SQIVND (reference sequence). This CDR3 has 14 amino acids. Trimming removed 0 bases at V and 4 bases at J, with 10 bases between. The CDR3 coding sequence is TGTGCCAGTAGTATAGATCAACAGGGATACGAGCAGTACTTC. It yields the protein CASSIDQQGYEQYF.

The chain carries TRBV4-2 and TRBJ2-3; a possible D gene is TRBD1 (6 bases). Deletions cut 3 bases from V and 4 bases from J, with 11 bases between. The CDR3 is 14 residues long. Per germline, CDR1 LGHNA and CDR2 YNFKEQ. The CDR3 spells CASSQDRLADTQYF. The DNA of the CDR3 is TGTGCCAGCAGCCAGGACAGACTGGCAGATACGCAGTATTTT.

The chain links TRBV11-2 to TRBJ1-6; D may be TRBD1 (6 bases). The germline V gene has CDR1 SGHAT and CDR2 FQNNGV. The CDR3 loop spans 14 amino acids. V was pared by 5 bases and J by 8 bases, with 13 bases between. Here the CDR3 reads CASSPWGRDSPLHF. For the CDR3, the DNA is TGTGCCAGCAGCCCGTGGGGGCGAGATTCACCCCTCCACTTT.

The chain couples TRBV5-4 to TRBJ1-2; D unclear. The germline V gene has CDR1 SGHNT and CDR2 YYREEE (reference sequence). V was pared by 2 bases and J by 9 bases, with 11 bases between. The CDR3 is 12 amino acids. CDR3 sequence (DNA): TGTGCCAGCAGCTTAGCGAGGATAAGCTACACCTTC. Translating gives CASSLARISYTF.

The rearrangement links TRBV4-3 to TRBJ2-2; D is unresolved. CDR3 size: 13 residues. V lost 0 bases, J lost 8 bases, and 7 bases lay in between. CDR1 is LGHNA and CDR2 is YSLEER in the germline V gene. The CDR3 DNA sequence: TGCGCCAGCAGCCAAGATCCAGCGGGGGAGCTGTTTTTT. Its translation: CASSQDPAGELFF.

This clone appeared a few times. The sample has other DNA sequences that encode this CDR3 too. The chain couples TRBV19 to TRBJ1-1; TRBD1 agrees at 7 bases. The CDR3 consists of 14 residues. Trimming at V came to 5 bases and at J to 1 base, leaving 4 bases not matched to a gene. Germline V gives CDR1 LNHDA, CDR2 SQIVND (reference sequence). CDR3 sequence: CASSLTGANTEAFF. As DNA, the CDR3 is TGTGCCAGTAGTCTAACAGGGGCGAACACTGAAGCTTTCTTT.

This chain links TRBV6-1 with TRBJ1-5, with D possibly matching TRBD1 (5 bases). V was pared by 0 bases and J by 0 bases, with 12 bases between. The germline CDR1 and CDR2 sequences are MNHNS and SASEGT. This CDR3 has 17 residues. The CDR3, as DNA: TGTGCCAGCAGTGAAGCTAGGACAACTTATAGCAATCAGCCCCAGCATTTT. It specifies CASSEARTTYSNQPQHF.

V gene TRBV5-1 combines with J gene TRBJ2-3; possibly TRBD2 for D (5 bases). Trimming removed 2 bases from V and 1 base from J, with 11 bases in between. Germline values: CDR1 SGHRS, CDR2 YFSETQ. The CDR3 runs 15 residues. The CDR3 protein is CASSLVDGGTDTQYF. The CDR3 coding sequence is TGCGCCAGCAGCTTAGTCGACGGGGGCACAGATACGCAGTATTTT.

This clone is a singleton in its sample. This sequence joins TRBV15 and TRBJ2-3; 11 bases are a match to TRBD2. Germline CDR1 and CDR2: LNHNV and YYDKDF (reference sequence). The CDR3 is made up of 16 amino acids. The V and J ends lost 1 base and 2 bases, in that order; junction bases with no gene match: 2. The DNA for the CDR3 is TGTGCCACCAGCAGAGGACTAGCGGGGCACACAGATACGCAGTATTTT. As protein: CATSRGLAGHTDTQYF.

The chain couples TRBV12-5 to TRBJ1-2, with 9 bases fitting TRBD1. The CDR3 spans 16 residues. Losses at the gene ends were 0 bases for V and 5 bases for J; bases not matched to a gene: 7. Looked up from germline, CDR1 is LGHNT and CDR2 is FRNRAP. CDR3 region: CASGLVQGALSYGYTF. The CDR3 DNA sequence: TGTGCTAGTGGTTTGGTACAGGGGGCGCTGAGTTATGGCTACACCTTC.

The chain links TRBV5-1 to TRBJ2-3; D call uncertain. Trimming shortened V by 5 bases and J by 4 bases, and 20 bases separated the two germline ends. The CDR3 consists of 16 residues. Germline lookup yields CDR1 SGHRS and CDR2 YFSETQ. The CDR3 protein is CASSPSGSTNADTQYF. CDR3 bases: TGCGCCAGCAGTCCATCGGGTTCCACGAACGCAGATACGCAGTATTTT.

This chain links TRBV30 with TRBJ1-2, with no clear D. Germline-derived CDR1 and CDR2 are GTSNPN and SVGIG (reference sequence). This CDR3 has 14 amino acids. The V end was cut by 3 bases, the J end by 0 bases, with 11 bases between. Here the CDR3 reads CAWRGGLPNYGYTF. The CDR3 bases are TGTGCCTGGAGGGGAGGACTTCCTAACTATGGCTACACCTTC.

V usage is TRBV11-2 and J usage is TRBJ2-7, with TRBD2 matching over 10 bases. The CDR3 consists of 14 residues. After removal of 7 bases from V and 2 bases from J, the junction contained 5 bases not matched to a gene. Germline CDR1 and CDR2: SGHAT and FQNNGV. CDR3 in DNA: TGTGCCAGCACCGATAGCGGGGGGCCCTACGAGCAGTACTTC. Encoded protein: CASTDSGGPYEQYF.